The TCR beta chain under discussion was sequenced for a study of neoadjuvant anti-PD-1 for oral cavity cancer. Study summary: Patients without progression received a fourth nivolumab dose around day 43, then surgical resection on days 50-56. Notes on the study in general: Post-nivolumab, blood T cell clonality was significantly elevated in non-responders. With three patients per group, TCR findings need larger cohorts.

As to time point: after neoadjuvant nivolumab, at surgical resection. These oral cavity squamous cell carcinomas were HPV-negative and locally advanced. There are 14 residues in the CDR3. Per germline, CDR1 SQVTM and CDR2 ANQGSEA. The J segment lost 0 bases and the V segment lost 1 base, leaving 2 bases of the junction unmatched. Points on this clone: Its specificity is unknown.

Sequenced by immunoSEQ multiplex PCR; TCRdb stores in-frame clones only, minus some. In the table there are some 14,000 clones, 71% of which are singletons. Source: PBMCs, taken after nivolumab (anti-PD-1) treatment. The TCR originated in a person aged 35-79 years with oral cavity squamous cell carcinoma. V usage is TRBV29-1 and J usage is TRBJ2-7; 8 bases agree with TRBD2. The CDR3 region has the DNA TGCAGCGTTGAAGGCGGGACTAGCTCCTACGAGCAGTACTTC. It specifies CSVEGGTSSYEQYF.